The rows below give T cell receptor beta chains drawn from one sample of a study of T cell repertoires in cytomegalovirus infection. TCRdb fed the reads into MiXCR, producing one record per CDR3 protein. The repertoire includes just over 450,000 distinct CDR3 sequences, approximately 46% of them detected once, and around two fifths sits in the top ten. Antigens of these TCRs are unknown. The sequencing here drew on cultured PBMCs, taken from culture after CMV antigen stimulation. The receptors stem from a human donor in good health (CMV status not recorded). Some clones in this sample may be carry-over from other donors' samples. CDR3s include the opening cysteine and the closing phenylalanine or tryptophan. D genes are given only for firm matches. Clone size is stated in some rows and not others, as once, few, many or a class when expanded.

abundance	v_gene	j_gene	d_gene	CDR3aa	CDR3nt
few	TRBV7-2	TRBJ2-3	-	CASSLDTVKQWDF	TGTGCCAGCAGCTTAGATACCGTGAAGCAATGGGATTTT
-	TRBV6-1	TRBJ2-5	-	CASRPQEGSGETQYF	TGTGCCAGCAGGCCCCAGGAGGGTTCAGGAGAGACCCAGTACTTC
-	TRBV6-6	TRBJ2-1	TRBD2	CASSYRREVGEQFF	TGTGCCAGCAGTTACAGGCGGGAGGTCGGTGAGCAGTTCTTC
-	TRBV6-2/TRBV6-3	TRBJ2-5	TRBD2	CASSFPTTTRTSGDQETQYF	TGTGCCAGCAGTTTCCCGACAACGACCCGGACTAGCGGGGATCAAGAGACCCAGTACTTC
-	TRBV27	TRBJ1-6	TRBD1	CASTEDRGLNSPLHF	TGTGCCAGCACCGAGGACAGGGGGCTTAATTCACCCCTCCACTTT
many	TRBV7-2	TRBJ1-5	-	CASSLEGGQPQHF	TGTGCCAGCAGCTTGGAGGGAGGTCAGCCCCAGCATTTT
-	TRBV7-6	TRBJ1-2	-	CASGFEWNYGYTF	TGTGCCAGCGGCTTTGAGTGGAACTATGGCTACACCTTC
-	TRBV7-6	TRBJ2-1	TRBD2	CASSLLAENEQFF	TGTGCCAGCAGCTTACTAGCGGAAAATGAGCAGTTCTTC
-	TRBV3-1	TRBJ2-3	-	CASSLPSAESTDTQYF	TGTGCCAGCAGCCTCCCGTCCGCAGAAAGCACAGATACGCAGTATTTT
few	TRBV10-3	TRBJ2-3	-	CAISESRGPSGDTQYF	TGTGCCATCAGTGAGTCGAGGGGGCCAAGCGGGGATACGCAGTATTTT
many	TRBV7-9	TRBJ1-2	-	CASSPRIDRDTLRGYTF	TGTGCCAGCAGCCCTAGGATTGACCGGGACACGCTGCGTGGCTACACCTTC
few	TRBV6-5	TRBJ2-1	-	CASSFDRRLYNEQFF	TGTGCCAGCAGTTTCGACCGACGACTTTACAATGAGCAGTTCTTC
-	TRBV24-1	TRBJ2-2	TRBD1	CATSDVNTGVGDTGELFF	TGTGCCACCAGTGACGTTAACACAGGGGTCGGGGACACCGGGGAGCTGTTTTTT
-	TRBV7-2	TRBJ2-1	TRBD2	CASSQRGGGFNEQFF	TGTGCCAGCAGCCAGCGGGGGGGTGGTTTCAATGAGCAGTTCTTC